The rows below give T cell receptor beta chains drawn from one sample of a study of technical replicates of blood from several donors. Some clones are missing from TCRdb's copy, which holds only in-frame ones; the method was immunoSEQ multiplex PCR. This table holds 65,000 to 80,000 clones, about 97% found once. The sequencing input was T cells isolated from PBMCs. The receptor set was obtained from a human donor in good health. The CDR3 runs from the conserved cysteine through the conserved F or W. The D gene is left open where the match is weak.

d_gene	v_gene	len	j_gene	CDR3aa
-	TRBV4-2	16	TRBJ2-1	CASSQAGTLSYNEQFF
TRBD2	TRBV15	16	TRBJ2-1	CATSRVGGRAYNEQFF
TRBD1	TRBV19	13	TRBJ2-5	CASRDRAAETQYF
TRBD2	TRBV19	16	TRBJ2-3	CASSPMTTSGTDTQYF
TRBD2	TRBV11-2	18	TRBJ2-3	CASSQSPGGSVTTDTQYF
-	TRBV27	14	TRBJ2-7	CASSYYTNSYEQYF
-	TRBV28	13	TRBJ2-7	CASGDSAAYEQYF
TRBD1	TRBV6-5	14	TRBJ1-1	CASSWGQGDTEAFF
-	TRBV14	15	TRBJ1-1	CASSPFNRQDTEAFF
-	TRBV7-8	16	TRBJ1-5	CASSLVRYSSNQPQHF
TRBD1	TRBV7-6	13	TRBJ2-7	CASSLGQGGEQYF
-	TRBV15	14	TRBJ2-5	CAASRAGQQETQYF
TRBD1	TRBV29-1	13	TRBJ2-7	CSVSTGASYEQYF
-	TRBV4-2	17	TRBJ2-1	CASSHPPWRAPYNEQFF
TRBD1	TRBV6-5	13	TRBJ1-1	CASTPGQGSEAFF
TRBD1	TRBV7-9	16	TRBJ2-7	CASSFLRDRGSYEQYF
TRBD2	TRBV7-9	19	TRBJ2-3	CASSPFDAQRGLGRDTQYF
-	TRBV2	14	TRBJ2-3	CASSARASADTQYF
-	TRBV30	14	TRBJ1-4	CAWSGGPADEKLFF
-	TRBV11-2	15	TRBJ2-3	CASSFRGRETDTQYF
TRBD1	TRBV9	17	TRBJ1-3	CASSGTGGEATGNTIYF
TRBD1	TRBV28	13	TRBJ2-4	CASKGGGKNIQYF
TRBD1	TRBV19	13	TRBJ1-5	CASSGTGNQPQHF
-	TRBV6-1	13	TRBJ2-5	CASRLGGQETQYF
TRBD2	TRBV9	17	TRBJ2-2	CASSVRTSGNHTGELFF
TRBD2	TRBV7-2	14	TRBJ2-5	CASSLYSGQETQYF
-	TRBV7-9	12	TRBJ2-7	CASSLNSYEQYF
-	TRBV30	14	TRBJ2-1	CAWSAFREIDEQFF
-	TRBV7-2	15	TRBJ1-5	CASSLVAGESQPQHF
TRBD1	TRBV7-6	14	TRBJ1-2	CASSLGDRGGGYTF
TRBD1	TRBV6-1	14	TRBJ2-7	CASSYDREFYEQYF
TRBD1	TRBV27	15	TRBJ1-5	CASTPTQGFNQPQHF
-	TRBV5-6	14	TRBJ2-7	CASSLIPGTYEQYF
-	TRBV2	10	TRBJ1-2	CASNRFGYTF
TRBD2	TRBV5-1	16	TRBJ2-3	CASSLGLAGNTDTQYF
TRBD2	TRBV9	15	TRBJ2-1	CASSVGTSGGNEQFF
-	TRBV25-1	14	TRBJ1-1	CASSAPGSATEAFF
-	TRBV7-9	14	TRBJ1-3	CASSQTGSGNTIYF
-	TRBV29-1	14	TRBJ2-5	CSVDLDRTQETQYF
-	TRBV2	11	TRBJ1-1	CASSKHTEAFF
-	TRBV19	17	TRBJ1-1	CASSPSDTQYLPSPAFF
-	TRBV5-1	13	TRBJ1-2	CASNQDSDYGYTF
-	TRBV10-3	12	TRBJ1-3	CAIKDRGNTIYF
TRBD1	TRBV2	17	TRBJ2-3	CASSVPTGQGAADTQYF
-	TRBV9	13	TRBJ2-2	CASSVVGGGELFF
-	TRBV5-1	13	TRBJ2-7	CASSSAGRYEQYF